This entry features one T cell receptor beta chain sequence. This sample is drawn from a study of blood T cell repertoires in COVID-19. Study-wide context: The samples span acute and convalescent COVID-19 from the United States, Italy and Spain. T cells, B-cell-depleted T cells, or PBMCs provided the cDNA or gDNA that served as material.

Per the original methods: It was from reference gene primer amplification that nucleated cell counts were estimated. The protocol was immunoSEQ multiplex PCR, while the TCRdb copy is restricted to in-frame clones and leaves out a portion. V and J calls plus clone size are reproduced from that table; the DNA served to infer D and trimming. This table has hundreds of thousands of clones, more than 70% appearing once. Trimming cost V 7 bases and J 6 bases; bases outside gene matches: 9. The germline CDR1 and CDR2 sequences are SQVTM and ANQGSEA. This CDR3 comprises 13 residues. This clonotype originated in a woman aged 25 to 39 with COVID-19, enrolled during active disease. Specimen: peripheral blood. This sequence joins TRBV29-1 and TRBJ2-7, with 10 nucleotides matching TRBD2. CDR3: CSALLAGPGEQYF. In DNA form, the CDR3 reads TGCAGCGCCTTACTAGCGGGACCTGGCGAGCAGTACTTC.